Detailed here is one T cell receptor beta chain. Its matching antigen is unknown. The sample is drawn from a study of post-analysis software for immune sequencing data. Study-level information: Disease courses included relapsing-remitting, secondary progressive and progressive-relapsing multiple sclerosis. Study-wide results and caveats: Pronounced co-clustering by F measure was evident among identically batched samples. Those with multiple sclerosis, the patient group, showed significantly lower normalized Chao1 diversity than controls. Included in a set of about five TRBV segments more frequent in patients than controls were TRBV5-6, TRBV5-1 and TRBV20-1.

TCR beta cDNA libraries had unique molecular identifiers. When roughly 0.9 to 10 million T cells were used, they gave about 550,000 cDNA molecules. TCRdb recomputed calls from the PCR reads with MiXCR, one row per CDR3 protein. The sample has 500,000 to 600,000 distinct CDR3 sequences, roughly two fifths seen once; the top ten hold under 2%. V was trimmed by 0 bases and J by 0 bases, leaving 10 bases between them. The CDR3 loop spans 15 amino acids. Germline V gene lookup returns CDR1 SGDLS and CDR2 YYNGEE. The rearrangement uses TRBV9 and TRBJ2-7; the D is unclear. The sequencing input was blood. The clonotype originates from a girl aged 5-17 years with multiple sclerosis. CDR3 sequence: CASSVGELLSYEQYF. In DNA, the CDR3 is TGTGCCAGCAGCGTAGGGGAACTTCTCTCCTACGAGCAGTACTTC.